This T cell receptor (beta chain) was captured in a study of T cell clonality in common variable immunodeficiency. The CDR3 consists of 12 residues. The germline CDR1 and CDR2 sequences are SEHNR and FQNEAQ (reference sequence). V was clipped by 6 bases and J by 5 bases, with 10 bases between them. General study findings and limits: Fewer deletions and N-nucleotide insertions were reportedly seen in common variable immunodeficiency TCR beta sequences.

The table lists this clone with many counts. The target antigen is unknown. Read data end 3 residues before the CDR3 end; the end is taken from the germline J gene. TCRdb's copy holds only in-frame clones and misses some; the assay was immunoSEQ multiplex PCR. Recorded here are around 60,000 clones, none singletons. Most patients and controls had Caucasian heritage. Each donor provided about 4.5 to 8.5 ml of heparinized whole blood. Sample: peripheral blood mononuclear cells. V gene TRBV7-9 combines with J gene TRBJ1-2, with D hard to call. The receptor was isolated from a person aged 18 to 70 in good health. This chain's CDR3 is CASSEGGYGYTF. The part of the CDR3 DNA that was read is TGTGCCAGCAGTGAAGGAGGGTATGGC. The full variable domain, its missing parts supplied by reference TRBV7-9 and TRBJ1-2, is DTGVSQNPRHKITKRGQNVTFRCDPISEHNRLYWYRQTLGQGPEFLTYFQNEAQLEKSRLLSDRFSAERPKGSFSTLEIQRTEQGDSAMYLCASSEGGYGYTFGSGTRLTVV.